This T cell receptor beta chain stems from a study of graft-versus-host responses after intestinal transplantation. On the study more broadly: Recipients received multivisceral, liver-intestinal, or isolated intestinal transplants. Recipients across the board were started on anti-thymocyte globulin induction, then kept on tacrolimus and steroids for around three years. Whole-study findings and limits: The marrow of recipients harbored GvH clones, and ileum or blood showed some of them first. Within allografts, high graft-versus-host to host-versus-graft clonal ratios were seen among patients with graft-donor T cell macrochimerism.

Here immunoSEQ multiplex PCR was the method, and the copy in TCRdb shows in-frame clones only, minus some. The sample consists of approximately 94,000 clones, roughly 90% of them appearing once. Concerning this clone: The target antigen is unknown.

Trimming stripped 1 base from V and 1 base from J, with 16 bases between. The CDR3 spans 17 residues. Germline values: CDR1 MGHRA, CDR2 YSYEKL. The sample was unstimulated CD4+ T cells sorted from spleen or lymph node cells, taken before transplant. This rearrangement joins TRBV4-1 to TRBJ1-1, with a tentative D call TRBD1 (6 bases). This receptor was obtained from a human donor who was the organ donor for an intestinal transplant. The CDR3 region is CASSQVGTPGWNTEAFF. The CDR3 DNA reads as TGCGCCAGCAGCCAAGTGGGGACACCAGGGTGGAACACTGAAGCTTTCTTT.